These 16 T cell receptor beta chains were all obtained from the same sample, sequenced in a study of blood T cell repertoires in COVID-19. Sequenced by immunoSEQ multiplex PCR; TCRdb stores in-frame clones only, minus some. The sample has roughly 200,000 clones, more than 80% seen once. Sequenced material: PBMCs or T cells enriched from blood (not recorded which). Receptors were obtained from a man aged 30 to 39 who had recovered from COVID-19.

V gene TRBV27 combines with J gene TRBJ2-2, with 8 nucleotides matching TRBD1. V gave up 5 bases and J gave up 0 bases; unmatched junction bases: 5. The germline V gene encodes CDR1 MNHEY and CDR2 SMNVEV (reference sequence). The CDR3 is 16 amino acids. As DNA, the CDR3 is TGTGCCAGCAGTCAAGGACAGGGACCGAACACCGGGGAGCTGTTTTTT. Amino acid sequence: CASSQGQGPNTGELFF.

The chain carries TRBV2 and TRBJ2-1; D might be TRBD2 (5 bases). The V and J ends lost 11 bases and 0 bases respectively, with 11 bases between them. The CDR3 runs to 13 residues. From germline, CDR1 is SNHLY and CDR2 FYNNEI. DNA of the CDR3: TGTGCCCTTCTCACTAGCTCCTACAATGAGCAGTTCTTC. This codes for CALLTSSYNEQFF.

The rearrangement links TRBV19 to TRBJ2-1; no definite D call. Germline assignment: CDR1 LNHDA and CDR2 SQIVND (reference sequence). The CDR3 sequence is 11 residues long. The V end lost 6 bases, the J end lost 7 bases, and 7 bases lay between the germline ends. The CDR3 loop reads CASSHRNEQFF. The CDR3 DNA reads TGTGCCAGTAGCCATCGGAATGAGCAGTTCTTC.

The count of this clone is one. The chain uses TRBV4-3 and TRBJ2-2; a possible D gene is TRBD1 (7 bases). This CDR3 is built from 15 residues. The germline V gene has CDR1 LGHNA and CDR2 YSLEER. The V end was cut by 0 bases, the J end by 5 bases, with 10 bases between. For the CDR3, the DNA is TGCGCCAGCAGCCAAGACTCAGGGGGGACCGGGGAGCTGTTTTTT. The encoded protein is CASSQDSGGTGELFF.

V gene TRBV20-1 combines with J gene TRBJ2-1; D is unresolved. Germline CDR1 and CDR2: DFQATT and SNEGSKA (reference sequence). The CDR3 is 10 residues long. The V end lost 6 bases, the J end lost 5 bases, and 5 bases lay between the germline ends. CDR3 residues: CSAKNNEQFF. Here the CDR3 DNA reads TGCAGTGCCAAAAACAATGAGCAGTTCTTC.

J is TRBJ1-5 and V is TRBV5-6; D ambiguous. CDR3 length: 14 amino acids. CDR1 and CDR2 (germline): SGHDT, YYEEEE. V lost 1 base and J lost 4, with 9 bases in between. The CDR3, as DNA: TGTGCCAGCAGCTTGAGAGGGTCTAATCAGCCCCAGCATTTT. Residues: CASSLRGSNQPQHF.

This rearrangement joins TRBV5-4 to TRBJ2-3, with 13 positions matching TRBD2. The CDR3 is 16 residues long. V shed 4 bases, J shed 2 bases, and the junction held 4 bases outside the gene matches. Germline V gives CDR1 SGHNT, CDR2 YYREEE (reference sequence). CDR3 in DNA: TGTGCCAGCAGCGGGGGACTAGCGGGGACCACAGATACGCAGTATTTT. It is translated as CASSGGLAGTTDTQYF.

The chain couples TRBV6-6 to TRBJ2-3; weak D call: TRBD1 (5 bases). V was clipped by 2 bases and J by 6 bases, with 6 bases between them. Looked up from germline, CDR1 is MNHNY and CDR2 is SVGAGI (reference sequence). The CDR3 sequence is 12 residues long. The CDR3 nucleotides are TGTGCCAGCAGTTACCAGGGTGATACGCAGTATTTT. This translates into CASSYQGDTQYF.

This chain uses TRBV2 with TRBJ1-5; 8 positions match TRBD1. Germline trimming cut 3 bases from V and 1 base from J; bases unmatched to any gene: 2. The CDR3 has 15 amino acids. Germline V CDR1 and CDR2: SNHLY, FYNNEI. The CDR3 protein is CASSDRGLSNQPQHF. Written as DNA, the CDR3 is TGTGCCAGCAGTGACAGGGGGCTAAGCAATCAGCCCCAGCATTTT.

The genes are TRBV12-3 or TRBV12-4 and TRBJ1-6, with 8 bases that match TRBD1. The V and J ends lost 3 bases and 16 bases, in that order; junction bases with no gene match: 5. The CDR3 is 12 amino acids. CDR3 nucleotides: TGTGCCAGCAGTTTCCCGGGACAGGCTCTCCACTTT. It yields the protein CASSFPGQALHF.

The chain carries TRBV18 and TRBJ1-4, with D possibly matching TRBD1 (5 bases). V was clipped by 5 bases and J by 0 bases, with 7 bases between them. This CDR3 is 14 amino acids long. Germline values: CDR1 KGHSH, CDR2 LQKENI. In nucleotides, the CDR3 is TGTGCCAGCTCAAGGGGCCCAACTAATGAAAAACTGTTTTTT. It codes for CASSRGPTNEKLFF.

The V gene is TRBV9, the J gene TRBJ2-3; maybe TRBD1 (6 bases). V was clipped by 3 bases and J by 0 bases, with 11 bases between them. The germline gives CDR1 SGDLS, CDR2 YYNGEE. This CDR3 spans 15 amino acids. This chain's CDR3 is CASSGGTPSTDTQYF. The DNA for the CDR3 is TGTGCCAGCAGCGGGGGGACACCGAGCACAGATACGCAGTATTTT.

The gene calls are TRBV28 and TRBJ1-6; the D gene is possibly TRBD1 (5 bases). This CDR3 contains 12 residues. V lost 6 bases and J lost 7, with 7 bases in between. CDR1 and CDR2 (germline): MDHEN, SYDVKM. CDR3 protein: CASRGPNSPLHF. The CDR3 coding sequence is TGTGCCAGCAGGGGGCCAAATTCACCCCTCCACTTT.

This sequence joins TRBV15 and TRBJ2-1; D gene unclear. The V and J ends lost 7 bases and 6 bases respectively, with 7 bases between them. CDR1 LNHNV and CDR2 YYDKDF come from the germline V gene (reference sequence). The CDR3 totals 11 residues. The CDR3 bases are TGTGCCACCAATACCGGCAATGAGCAGTTCTTC. Translated: CATNTGNEQFF.

This chain links TRBV5-5 with TRBJ1-1, with D possibly matching TRBD1 (6 bases). There are 13 residues in the CDR3. Germline V gene sequence: CDR1 SGHKS, CDR2 YYEKEE (reference sequence). Trimming left V 5 bases short and J 0 bases short, with 8 bases between. CDR3 residues: CASSRDMNTEAFF. CDR3 sequence (DNA): TGTGCCAGCAGTCGGGACATGAACACTGAAGCTTTCTTT.

The J gene is TRBJ2-7, the V gene TRBV7-6; 9 nucleotides match TRBD1. CDR3 length equals 15 residues. V was clipped by 5 bases and J by 2 bases; unmatched bases: 7. Germline CDR1 SGHVS, CDR2 FNYEAQ. In DNA form, the CDR3 reads TGTGCCAGCAGCCATCGTGGGACAGGGACCTACGAGCAGTACTTC. It is translated as CASSHRGTGTYEQYF.